The TCR beta chain under discussion was sequenced for a study of blood T cell repertoires in COVID-19. Turning to the study itself: The United States, Italy and Spain were the sources of the acute and convalescent COVID-19 samples.

Before they entered the study, exposed participants had met a COVID-19 case within 2 weeks. Per the original data handling: It was from reference gene primer amplification that nucleated cell counts were estimated. Measured with immunoSEQ multiplex PCR; TCRdb has only the in-frame clones, and not every one. V and J calls and clone size are as listed in that table; D and trimming were resolved from the DNA. The sample holds around 200,000 clones; around nine tenths are singletons and the top ten take approximately 4%. The CDR3 spans 15 residues. V shed 6 bases and J shed 0 bases, with 10 bases lying between them. Looked up from germline, CDR1 is KGHDR and CDR2 is SFDVKD.

The origin of this receptor is a woman aged 25 to 45 who had been exposed to COVID-19. The chain combines TRBV24-1 with TRBJ2-2; tentative D call: TRBD2 (5 bases). The sequencing input was PBMCs or T cells enriched from blood (not recorded which). CDR3 nucleotide sequence: TGTGCCACCAGTCCGGGGAGCGCGAACACCGGGGAGCTGTTTTTT. Residues: CATSPGSANTGELFF.